This entry describes one T cell receptor (beta chain). CDR3 length equals 15 residues. Trimming removed 4 bases at V and 7 bases at J, with 18 bases between. The germline V gene has CDR1 SGDLS and CDR2 YYNGEE. The data are from a study of CD8 T cells in ankylosing spondylitis. As the method for making TCR beta libraries, quantitative 5'-RACE with molecular barcodes was used. Using its own MiXCR run on the 5' RACE reads, TCRdb lists one record per CDR3 protein. This table holds some 87,000 distinct CDR3 sequences, around 30% found once. The source material was blood, either unsorted or a sorted T cell fraction (not recorded which). J is TRBJ2-4 and V is TRBV9, with D perhaps matching TRBD1 or TRBD2 (6 bases each). This TCR was recovered from a male donor with ankylosing spondylitis or in good health (not recorded which). The CDR3 here is CASSSTGGAGNIQYF. For the CDR3, the DNA is TGTGCCAGCAGCTCTACCGGGGGCGCAGGGAACATTCAGTACTTC.